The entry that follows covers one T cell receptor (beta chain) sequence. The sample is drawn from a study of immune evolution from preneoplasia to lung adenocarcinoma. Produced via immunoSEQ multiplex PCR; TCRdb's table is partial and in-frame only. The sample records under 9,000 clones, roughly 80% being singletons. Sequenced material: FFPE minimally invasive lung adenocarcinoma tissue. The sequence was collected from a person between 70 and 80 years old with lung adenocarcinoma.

The CDR3 coding sequence is TGTGCCAGCAGCCCATATGCCCCTAGCGATAAGACCGATACGCAGTATTTT. Its translation is CASSPYAPSDKTDTQYF. The genes are TRBV13 and TRBJ2-3, with D maybe TRBD2 (6 bases). V gave up 5 bases and J gave up 6 bases, with 24 bases separating them. The CDR3 is made up of 17 amino acids. Germline V CDR1 and CDR2: PRHDT, FYEKMQ (reference sequence).